These 9 T cell receptor beta chains originate from one sample sequenced in a study of shared clonotypes between healthy human individuals. The assay was immunoSEQ multiplex PCR, and TCRdb's table has in-frame clones only and misses some. The sample lists a few million clones; 85% to 95% were seen once. Material: naive CD4+ T cells sorted from blood. Subset given: CD45RA+ positively selected. Receptors were obtained from a man aged 18 to 29 in good health.

As DNA, the CDR3 is TGTGCCTGGAGTGGACGCTCGAGTAGGCAGCCCCAGCATTTT. Residues: CAWSGRSSRQPQHF. J is TRBJ1-5 and V is TRBV30; no definite D call. V lost 1 base and J lost 7, with 14 bases in between. Germline CDR1 is GTSNPN and CDR2 is SVGIG (reference sequence). CDR3 length equals 14 residues.

The genes are TRBV11-1 and TRBJ2-3; TRBD2 is a possible D gene (5 bases). V was trimmed by 5 bases and J by 4 bases, leaving 16 bases between them. Germline V gene lookup returns CDR1 SGHAT and CDR2 FQDESV (reference sequence). The CDR3 sequence is 15 residues long. CDR3 sequence reads: CASSVQGAGADTQYF. In DNA form, the CDR3 reads TGTGCCAGCAGCGTACAAGGTGCCGGGGCAGATACGCAGTATTTT.

This chain links TRBV11-2 with TRBJ2-7; D uncertain. V lost 2 bases, J lost 5 bases, and 16 bases lay in between. This CDR3 is built from 15 residues. Germline V gene lookup returns CDR1 SGHAT and CDR2 FQNNGV. CDR3 residues: CASSLRARASDEQYF. The CDR3 DNA sequence: TGTGCCAGCAGCTTAAGGGCTCGGGCTTCCGACGAGCAGTACTTC. Combining the CDR3 with reference TRBV11-2 and TRBJ2-7 gives the whole variable domain EAGVAQSPRYKIIEKRQSVAFWCNPISGHATLYWYQQILGQGPKLLIQFQNNGVVDDSQLPKDRFSAERLKGVDSTLKIQPAKLEDSAVYLCASSLRARASDEQYFGPGTRLTVT.

The chain is built from TRBV5-1 and TRBJ1-1, with D uncertain. The germline V gene encodes CDR1 SGHRS and CDR2 YFSETQ. The V end lost 6 bases, the J end lost 1 base, and 19 bases lay between the germline ends. CDR3 length equals 16 residues. CDR3 bases: TGCGCCAGCAACTACCCCCCCTCGGGAGAGAACACTGAAGCTTTCTTT. It encodes CASNYPPSGENTEAFF. The complete variable domain, with remaining parts taken from reference TRBV5-1 and TRBJ1-1, reads KAGVTQTPRYLIKTRGQQVTLSCSPISGHRSVSWYQQTPGQGLQFLFEYFSETQRNKGNFPGRFSGRQFSNSRSEMNVSTLELGDSALYLCASNYPPSGENTEAFFGQGTRLTVV.

The rearrangement joins TRBV6-5 to TRBJ2-7, with TRBD2 identical over 10 bases. Germline CDR1 and CDR2: MNHEY and SVGAGI. This CDR3 is built from 15 residues. V dropped 5 bases and J dropped 3; count of bases not matched to a gene: 7. CDR3 sequence reads: CASSPLAGALYEQYF. CDR3 coding DNA: TGTGCCAGCAGTCCTCTAGCGGGAGCCCTCTACGAGCAGTACTTC.

About this clone itself: Additional DNA sequences in this sample encode the identical CDR3. The chain couples TRBV5-1 to TRBJ1-3; D is unresolved. This CDR3 is built from 15 residues. V lost 0 bases and J lost 0, with 7 bases in between. Germline loops: CDR1 SGHRS, CDR2 YFSETQ. The CDR3 sequence: CASSLVTGSGNTIYF. CDR3 coding DNA: TGCGCCAGCAGCTTGGTTACCGGCTCTGGAAACACCATATATTTT.

The V and J genes are TRBV9 and TRBJ2-2; D call uncertain. V was trimmed by 4 bases and J by 4 bases, leaving 11 bases between them. This CDR3 comprises 14 residues. The germline V gene has CDR1 SGDLS and CDR2 YYNGEE. CDR3 bases: TGTGCCAGCAGCCGCGTGGCGAGCACCGGGGAGCTGTTTTTT. Its translation: CASSRVASTGELFF.

V usage is TRBV7-9 and J usage is TRBJ1-4; the D gene is possibly TRBD1 (5 bases). V was trimmed by 5 bases and J by 4 bases, leaving 11 bases between them. Germline CDR1 is SEHNR and CDR2 is FQNEAQ (reference sequence). The CDR3 has 14 amino acids. The CDR3 DNA sequence: TGTGCCAGCAGCCGGGACCTATATAATGAAAAACTGTTTTTT. It codes for CASSRDLYNEKLFF.

This clone occurred a few times. The rearrangement joins TRBV6-4 to TRBJ1-6; D uncertain. This CDR3 has 14 amino acids. Trimming took off 2 bases at V and 5 bases at J, with 7 bases between the two ends. From germline, CDR1 is MRHNA and CDR2 SNTAGT. The CDR3 is CASSDSNDNSPLHF. The DNA of the CDR3 is TGTGCCAGCAGTGACAGTAACGATAATTCACCCCTCCACTTT.